The sequence of this T cell receptor (beta chain) was determined in a study of T cells in localized non-small cell lung cancer (dated by TCRdb to the early 2020s). About the study as a whole: T cell repertoires of some 240 early-stage NSCLC patients were analyzed, with tumors being compared against uninvolved tumor-adjacent lungs. The cohort was made up of some 240 treatment-naive NSCLC patients whose localized lung tumors had been resected. The mean age of the NSCLC patients was just over 65 years, with roughly 120 men and about a hundred women.

The research as a whole found: Since the design was exploratory, TCR variables were selected using unadjusted p-values with no false-discovery rate correction. Uninvolved tumor-adjacent lung showed the highest T cell clonality, higher than tumor, which suggests more focused antigenic responses in the uninvolved tumor-adjacent lung. Because multi-region tumor sequencing was not done, intratumor heterogeneity could not be ruled out. Longer overall survival was associated with higher T cell density in blood, whereas shorter survival was associated with higher clonality in adjacent lung. Of the top 100 tumor clones, a median of 57 were detected in paired uninvolved adjacent lung; roughly 29 were also among that lung's top 100.

Trimming costs V 5 bases and J 7 bases, and their ends lie 12 bases apart. CDR1 and CDR2 were assigned from the germline V gene (reference sequence) as LNHDA and SQIVND. The CDR3 spans 14 residues, from the cysteine through the phenylalanine. Only CDR3 DNA is held: 42 bases, read in frame from base 1. The immunoSEQ Assay was used to sequence TCR beta CDR3 regions from DNA. The study's processing was this. T cell density was computed as TCR beta template counts normalized to usable DNA estimated by amplifying housekeeping genes. Using the preseqR package, richness was estimated by extrapolating to 120,000 templates for tissue samples and 400,000 templates for PBMC samples. Clonality was defined as one minus Pielou's evenness. Tissue-enriched TCRs were identified through differential abundance testing performed on productive amino-acid clonotypes, with a minimum total count of 5 and an alpha of 0.1. The Jaccard Index and the Morisita Overlap Index were used to measure repertoire overlap between compartments. GLIPH grouped TCR beta CDR3s together with public tetramer-defined viral CDR3s, and a viral motif had to include at least three viral sequences and show V-gene enrichment. Sourced from immuneACCESS, this table was stored by TCRdb with only in-frame sequences that have V and J called. A share of the clones is absent; for the studies checked, an unresolved V gene accounts for under half, and the remainder has no known explanation. V, J and clone size reflect that table, while D and trimming were determined from the DNA. The sample yields about 18,000 clones; roughly four fifths were counted once. The top ten clones comprise 25% of the sample.

At diagnosis, tumor, uninvolved tumor-adjacent lung and peripheral blood were collected and then preserved as a mix of FFPE and fresh-frozen material. For TCR repertoire profiling, blood samples were analyzed as peripheral blood mononuclear cells. Details on this clone: Its antigen remains undetermined. No base quality information exists; no much larger clone differs at one position.

The source is an older female donor with stage I lung adenocarcinoma. The chain is encoded by TRBV19 joined to TRBJ1-6; no D gene is confidently identified. The specimen was peripheral blood, collected before any cancer treatment. The encoded CDR3 is CASSLSAGNSPLHF. The nucleotide sequence is given as TGTGCCAGTAGTTTGTCGGCGGGCAATTCACCCCTCCACTTT.